The 3 T cell receptor beta chains reported below all come from one sample, sequenced in a study of OX40 agonist ivuxolimab in advanced cancers. Libraries were constructed by the immunoSEQ multiplex PCR assay. This is the immuneACCESS table as TCRdb keeps it, with only in-frame sequences that have V and J called. A part of the clones is gone; compared with another copy, unresolved V genes explain less than half, and the rest is unexplained. The sample profile shows 15,000 to 25,000 clones; around 83% of them were found once. Of the sample, approximately 10% falls within the top ten clones. The starting material was CD4+ or CD8+ T cells sorted from blood, obtained in a trial of the OX40 agonist ivuxolimab. The source is an adult with an advanced solid tumor such as melanoma, head and neck, liver or kidney cancer.

The chain has TRBV5-4 and TRBJ1-1; D unclear. CDR1 SGHNT and CDR2 YYREEE come from the germline V gene (reference sequence). This CDR3 has 15 amino acids. Between the trimmed V and J ends, which lost 4 bases and 0 bases, there was a span of 13 bases. The CDR3 coding sequence is TGTGCCAGCAGCGAAGGACTGACCATGAACACTGAAGCTTTCTTT. Amino acids: CASSEGLTMNTEAFF.

J is TRBJ2-7 and V is TRBV19; D gene ambiguous. Deletions cut 10 bases from V and 0 bases from J, with 16 bases between. The CDR3 sequence is 14 residues long. Germline V gene sequence: CDR1 LNHDA, CDR2 SQIVND (reference sequence). The DNA of the CDR3 is TGTGCCACTAAATGGAGCCAAAACTCCTACGAGCAGTACTTC. It translates to CATKWSQNSYEQYF.

J is TRBJ2-1 and V is TRBV19; no clear D. Germline V gene data show CDR1 as LNHDA and CDR2 as SQIVND (reference sequence). The length of the CDR3 is 14 residues. V lost 7 bases and J lost 0, with 10 bases in between. CDR3 protein: CASTVTSSYNEQFF. In DNA form, the CDR3 reads TGTGCCAGTACCGTTACGAGCTCCTACAATGAGCAGTTCTTC.